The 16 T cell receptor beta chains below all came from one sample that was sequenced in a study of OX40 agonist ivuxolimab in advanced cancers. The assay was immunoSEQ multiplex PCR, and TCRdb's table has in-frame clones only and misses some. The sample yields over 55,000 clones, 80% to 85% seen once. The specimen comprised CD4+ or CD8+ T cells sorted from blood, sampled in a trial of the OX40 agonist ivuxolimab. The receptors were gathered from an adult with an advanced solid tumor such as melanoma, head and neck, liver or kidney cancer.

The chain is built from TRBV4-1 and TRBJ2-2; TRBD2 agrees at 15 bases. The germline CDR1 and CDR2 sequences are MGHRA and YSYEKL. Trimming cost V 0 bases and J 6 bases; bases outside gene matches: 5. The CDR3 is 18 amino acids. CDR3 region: CASSQERGLAGGAGELFF. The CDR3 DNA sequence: TGCGCCAGCAGCCAAGAACGGGGACTAGCGGGGGGTGCCGGGGAGCTGTTTTTT.

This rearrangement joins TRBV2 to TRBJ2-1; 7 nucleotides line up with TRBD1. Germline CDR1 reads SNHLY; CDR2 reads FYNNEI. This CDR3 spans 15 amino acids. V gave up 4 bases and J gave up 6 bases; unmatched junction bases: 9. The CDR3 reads CASSGSGGFFNEQFF. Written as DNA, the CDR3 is TGTGCCAGCAGTGGTTCAGGGGGTTTTTTCAATGAGCAGTTCTTC.

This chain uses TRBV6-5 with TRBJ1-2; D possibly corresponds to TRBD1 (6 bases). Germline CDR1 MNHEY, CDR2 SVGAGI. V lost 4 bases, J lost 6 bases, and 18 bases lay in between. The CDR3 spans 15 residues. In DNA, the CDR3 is TGTGCCAGCAGTTTTCTCCTGGACAGATACGATGGCTACACCTTC. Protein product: CASSFLLDRYDGYTF.

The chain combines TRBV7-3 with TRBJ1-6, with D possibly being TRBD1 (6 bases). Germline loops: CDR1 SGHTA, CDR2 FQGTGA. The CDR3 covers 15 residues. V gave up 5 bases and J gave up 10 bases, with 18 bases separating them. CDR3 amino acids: CASSLQGPGSSPLHF. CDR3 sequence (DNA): TGTGCCAGCAGCCTACAGGGCCCGGGTAGCTCACCCCTCCACTTT.

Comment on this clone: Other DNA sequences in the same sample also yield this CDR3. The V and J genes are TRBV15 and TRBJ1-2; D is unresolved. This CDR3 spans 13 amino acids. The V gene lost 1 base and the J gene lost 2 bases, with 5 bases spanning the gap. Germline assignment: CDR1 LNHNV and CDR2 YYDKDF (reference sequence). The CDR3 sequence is CATSRGQNYGYTF. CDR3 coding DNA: TGTGCCACCAGCAGAGGACAAAACTATGGCTACACCTTC.

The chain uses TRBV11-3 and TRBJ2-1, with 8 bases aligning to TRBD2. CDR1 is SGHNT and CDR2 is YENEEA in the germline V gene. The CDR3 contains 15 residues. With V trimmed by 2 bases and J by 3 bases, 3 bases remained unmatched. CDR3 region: CASSLRRGDYNEQFF. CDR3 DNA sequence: TGTGCCAGCAGCTTAAGGCGGGGGGACTACAATGAGCAGTTCTTC.

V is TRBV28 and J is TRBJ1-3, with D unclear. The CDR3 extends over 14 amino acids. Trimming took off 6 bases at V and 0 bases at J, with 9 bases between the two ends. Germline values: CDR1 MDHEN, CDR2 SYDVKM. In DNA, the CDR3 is TGTGCCAGCAGCGCACCGAGCTCTGGAAACACCATATATTTT. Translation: CASSAPSSGNTIYF. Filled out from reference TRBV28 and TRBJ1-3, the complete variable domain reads DVKVTQSSRYLVKRTGEKVFLECVQDMDHENMFWYRQDPGLGLRLIYFSYDVKMKEKGDIPEGYSVSREKKERFSLILESASTNQTSMYLCASSAPSSGNTIYFGEGSWLTVV.

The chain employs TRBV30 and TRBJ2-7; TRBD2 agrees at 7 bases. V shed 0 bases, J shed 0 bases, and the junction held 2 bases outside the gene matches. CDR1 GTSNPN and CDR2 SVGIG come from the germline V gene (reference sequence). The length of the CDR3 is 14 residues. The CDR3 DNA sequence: TGTGCCTGGAGTGTGGGGGGGAGCTCCTACGAGCAGTACTTC. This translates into CAWSVGGSSYEQYF.

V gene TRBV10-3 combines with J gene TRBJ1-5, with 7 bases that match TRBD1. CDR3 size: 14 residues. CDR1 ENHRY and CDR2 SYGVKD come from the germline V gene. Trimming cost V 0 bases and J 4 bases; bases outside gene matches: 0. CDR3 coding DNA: TGTGCCATCAGTGAGTCACAGGGGAATCAGCCCCAGCATTTT. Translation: CAISESQGNQPQHF.

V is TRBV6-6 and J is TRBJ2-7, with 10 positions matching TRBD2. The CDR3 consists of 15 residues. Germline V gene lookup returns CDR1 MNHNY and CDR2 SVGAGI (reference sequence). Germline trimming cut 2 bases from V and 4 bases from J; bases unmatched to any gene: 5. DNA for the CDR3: TGTGCCAGCAGTTACATAGCGGGAGGCACATACGAGCAGTACTTC. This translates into CASSYIAGGTYEQYF.

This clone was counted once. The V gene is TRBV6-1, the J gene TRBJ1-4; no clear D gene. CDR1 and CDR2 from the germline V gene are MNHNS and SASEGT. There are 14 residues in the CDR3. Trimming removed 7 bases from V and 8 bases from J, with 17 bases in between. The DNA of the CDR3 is TGTGCCAGCAACGAAAAGGGTCTCTGGGAAAAACTGTTTTTT. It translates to CASNEKGLWEKLFF.

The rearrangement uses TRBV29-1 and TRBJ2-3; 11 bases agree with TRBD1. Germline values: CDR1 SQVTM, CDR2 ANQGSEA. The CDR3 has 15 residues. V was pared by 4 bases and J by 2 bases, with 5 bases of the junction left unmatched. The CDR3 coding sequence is TGCAGCGTTGCGGGACAGGGGGGGGACACAGATACGCAGTATTTT. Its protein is CSVAGQGGDTDTQYF.

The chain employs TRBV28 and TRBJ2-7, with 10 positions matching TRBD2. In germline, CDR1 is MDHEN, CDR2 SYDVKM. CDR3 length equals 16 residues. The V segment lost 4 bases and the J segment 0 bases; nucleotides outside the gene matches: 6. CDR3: CASSYSAGGSSYEQYF. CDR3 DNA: TGTGCCAGCAGTTACTCAGCGGGGGGGAGCTCCTACGAGCAGTACTTC.

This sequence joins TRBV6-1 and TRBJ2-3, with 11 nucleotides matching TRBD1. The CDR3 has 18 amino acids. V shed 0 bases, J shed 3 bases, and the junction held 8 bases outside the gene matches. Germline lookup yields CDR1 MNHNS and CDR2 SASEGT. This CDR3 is CASSEAGAGQGGTDTQYF. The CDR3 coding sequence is TGTGCCAGCAGTGAAGCGGGCGCGGGACAGGGGGGGACAGATACGCAGTATTTT.

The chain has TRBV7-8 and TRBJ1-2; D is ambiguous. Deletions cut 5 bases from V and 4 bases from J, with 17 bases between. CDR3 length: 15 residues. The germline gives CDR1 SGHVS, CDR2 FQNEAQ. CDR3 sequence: CASSPSSLFVYGYTF. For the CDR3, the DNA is TGTGCCAGCAGCCCATCATCCCTGTTCGTCTATGGCTACACCTTC.

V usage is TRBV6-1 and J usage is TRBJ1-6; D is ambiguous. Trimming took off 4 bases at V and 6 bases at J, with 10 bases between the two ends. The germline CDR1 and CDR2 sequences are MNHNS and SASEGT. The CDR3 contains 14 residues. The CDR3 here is CASSGVRINSPLHF. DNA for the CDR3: TGTGCCAGCAGTGGTGTTAGAATTAATTCACCCCTCCACTTT.